This TCR beta chain was captured in a study of T cell responses to AZD1222 COVID-19 vaccine. V gave up 8 bases and J gave up 2 bases, with 23 bases separating them. Germline lookup yields CDR1 MDHEN and CDR2 SYDVKM. CDR3 size: 17 residues. The repertoire was sequenced with immunoSEQ multiplex PCR; TCRdb's copy has only in-frame clones and lacks some. The sample has about 96,000 clones, roughly nine tenths seen once; the top ten hold roughly 1.7%. The TCR comes from an adult in good health. Sequenced here: peripheral blood, sampled on day 0 of AZD1222 vaccination. V is TRBV28 and J is TRBJ2-3; D is possibly TRBD2 (6 bases). The CDR3 sequence is CASGLARWGENTDTQYF. CDR3 nucleotides: TGTGCCAGCGGACTTGCCCGGTGGGGGGAAAACACAGATACGCAGTATTTT.